These T cell receptor beta chains were read from a single sample in a study of primary melanoma T cells and metastatic recurrence. The protocol was immunoSEQ multiplex PCR, while the TCRdb copy is restricted to in-frame clones and leaves out a portion. Of about 99 clones in the sample, around 93% were seen once. What was sequenced was melanoma tumor tissue. The receptors here all came from a human donor with melanoma. Each CDR3 is given with its conserved first and last residue. Each record gives: D gene, J gene, V gene, clone size, CDR3 DNA, CDR3 protein. A D gene is named only where the DNA matches it firmly. Size is stated for part of the rows, as once, few or many counts, or as a class when the clone is expanded.

NA,TRBJ1-5,TRBV7-6,NA,TGTGCCAGCAGCAGGGGGGGGAGCAATCAGCCCCAGCATTTT,CASSRGGSNQPQHF
NA,TRBJ1-1,TRBV7-5,NA,TGTGCCAGCAGCCCCGGACAGGGGGTGACTGAAGCTTTCTTT,CASSPGQGVTEAFF
TRBD1,TRBJ2-3,TRBV28,NA,TGTGCCAGCAGGGGACAGGGGGCAGGTTGGGATACGCAGTATTTT,CASRGQGAGWDTQYF
NA,TRBJ2-7,TRBV6-8,NA,TGTGCCATCACCGGGCCCCCATCCTACGAGCAGTACTTC,CAITGPPSYEQYF
TRBD1,TRBJ2-5,TRBV11-3,NA,TGTGCCAGCAGCCCGCCCTTGGACAGGGCTGGAAAGACCCAGTACTTC,CASSPPLDRAGKTQYF
TRBD1,TRBJ1-3,TRBV6-8,few,TGTGCCAGCAGTTACACGACAGGGGGCAAGGCTCAATATTTT,CASSYTTGGKAQYF
TRBD1,TRBJ2-5,TRBV11-3,NA,TGTGCCAGCAGCTTTGGGACAGTAGTAGAGACCCAGTACTTC,CASSFGTVVETQYF
NA,TRBJ2-1,TRBV19,NA,TGTGCCAGTAACTCCTATGGGGGACACGGGACCGATGAGCAGTTCTTC,CASNSYGGHGTDEQFF
NA,TRBJ2-7,TRBV7-1,NA,TGTGCCAGCAGCTTATTAACAGGGAGAGAGCAGTACTTC,CASSLLTGREQYF
TRBD2,TRBJ2-3,TRBV11-3,NA,TGTGCCAGCAGCTTAAGTTCACTAGCGGGGGTTCCTCGGGCAAATACGCAGTATTTT,CASSLSSLAGVPRANTQYF
NA,TRBJ1-5,TRBV6-8,NA,TGTGCCAGCAGCCTCCTCCGGAGTAGCAATCAGCCCCAGCATTTT,CASSLLRSSNQPQHF